This note documents a single T cell receptor beta chain sequence. TEMRA cells were enriched by FACS, and CD4+ and CD8+ T cells were negatively isolated. Looked up from germline, CDR1 is LGHNA and CDR2 is YNFKEQ. V lost 0 bases and J 3 bases, leaving 9 bases between the germline ends. The CDR3 contains 15 residues. The data are from a study of CD8 T cells in Susac syndrome. RNA was extracted with the RNeasy kit, and a quantity of roughly 0.45 to 1 ug was reverse transcribed using random hexamers. Coverage of TCR beta CDR3 amplification by immunoSEQ multiplex PCR extended to 54 Vbeta and 13 Jbeta. TCRdb itself ran the immunoSEQ multiplex PCR reads through MiXCR, one entry per CDR3 protein. The sample contains about 140,000 distinct CDR3 sequences, approximately 93% of which appear only once.

The specimen sequenced was CD8+ T cells from PBMCs. This TCR derives from a human donor in good health. This chain joins TRBV4-2 and TRBJ1-5; D unclear. The CDR3 nucleotides are TGTGCCAGCAGCCAAGAGTGGGGAGCCAATCAGCCCCAGCATTTT. Protein product: CASSQEWGANQPQHF.